A selection of T cell receptor beta chains follows, all from one sample in a study of T cells in Graves' hyperthyroidism and ophthalmopathy. TCRdb itself ran the multiplex PCR reads through MiXCR, one entry per CDR3 protein. The table has roughly 580,000 distinct CDR3 sequences, around 14% seen once. The sample comprised blood. The source is a woman aged 25-40 years with Graves' hyperthyroidism that later progressed to Graves' ophthalmopathy. The CDR3 runs from the conserved cysteine through the conserved F or W. A D gene is named only where the DNA matches it firmly. Clone size is not always given. Where it is, it says once, few, many or a class for expanded clones.

V	D	size	J	DNA	CDR3
TRBV12-3/TRBV12-4	.	many	TRBJ1-1	TGTGCCAGCAGCCAGCTCATGAACACTGAAGCTTTCTTT	CASSQLMNTEAFF
TRBV7-9	TRBD1	few	TRBJ1-1	TGTGCCAGCAGCATGGGACAGAGGGAGGGAATGAACACTGAAGCTTTCTTT	CASSMGQREGMNTEAFF
TRBV20-1	.	.	TRBJ1-5	TGCAGTGCTAGTTTTTATCAGGGATATAGCAATCAGCCCCAGCATTTT	CSASFYQGYSNQPQHF
TRBV4-1	.	.	TRBJ1-5	TGCGCCAGCAGCCAAGTTGGAAATCAGCCCCAGCATTTT	CASSQVGNQPQHF
TRBV28	TRBD1	.	TRBJ2-1	TGTGCCAGCAGTCCCGGGACAGGGGGCAATCAATTTGACAATGAGCAGTTCTTC	CASSPGTGGNQFDNEQFF
TRBV6-1	TRBD1	many	TRBJ2-7	TGTGCCAGCAGTTTCAAACCGGGACAGGGGACTCACGAGCAGTACTTC	CASSFKPGQGTHEQYF
TRBV5-5	.	many	TRBJ2-6	TGTGCCAGCAGCTTATCGGGTACTGGGGCCAACGTCCTGACTTTC	CASSLSGTGANVLTF
TRBV18	.	many	TRBJ1-1	TGTGCCAGCAGCCCCCCCGGGGGGAACACTGAAGCTTTCTTT	CASSPPGGNTEAFF
TRBV12-3/TRBV12-4	TRBD1	many	TRBJ1-2	TGTGCCAGCAGTTCCGAACAGGGGGGCGGCTACACCTTC	CASSSEQGGGYTF
TRBV27	TRBD1	few	TRBJ2-5	TGTGCCAGCAGGTGGGGACAGGGTGGAGAGACCCAGTACTTC	CASRWGQGGETQYF
TRBV6-4	.	few	TRBJ2-2	TGTGCCAGCAGTGACTCTCGCTTGGGGGGCACCGGGGAGCTGTTTTTT	CASSDSRLGGTGELFF
TRBV6-5	TRBD2	.	TRBJ2-1	TGTGCCAGCAGTTACCCACCCAGACTAGCGGGAGGGGGTGAGCAGTTCTTC	CASSYPPRLAGGGEQFF
TRBV28	TRBD1	.	TRBJ1-2	TGTGCCAGCAGTTCCCACGGGACAGACTATGGCTACACCTTC	CASSSHGTDYGYTF
TRBV28	.	many	TRBJ1-3	TGTGCCAGCAGTTTGTGGGGGCCTGGAAACACCATATATTTT	CASSLWGPGNTIYF
TRBV12-3/TRBV12-4	TRBD2	many	TRBJ2-7	TGTGCCAGCACCCCGGGCGGGAGGAGCCCTAGAGACTACGAGCAGTACTTC	CASTPGGRSPRDYEQYF
TRBV27	.	many	TRBJ2-7	TGTGCCAGCAGACGACAGGTTACCTCCTACGAGCAGTACTTC	CASRRQVTSYEQYF
TRBV6-1	.	many	TRBJ2-7	TGTGCCAGCAGTGAGGGACGAGGAGGGGGCTTAGCCTCCTACGAGCAGTACTTC	CASSEGRGGGLASYEQYF
TRBV13	.	.	TRBJ2-2	TGTGCCAGCAGCTTAGGCCTTATCGGGGGTTTCAGCACCGGGGAGCTGTTTTTT	CASSLGLIGGFSTGELFF
TRBV20-1	TRBD1	many	TRBJ1-1	TGCAGTGCTAGGGACCCTGGGACAGGACCGAACACTGAAGCTTTCTTT	CSARDPGTGPNTEAFF
TRBV5-6	TRBD2	.	TRBJ2-7	TGTGCCAGCAGCAGGGGACCCCCCGGGGGGAATTACGAGCAGTACTTC	CASSRGPPGGNYEQYF
TRBV20-1	TRBD2	many	TRBJ2-7	TGCAGTGCGCCCCCAGCGGGAGGGTTCTCCTACGAGCAGTACTTC	CSAPPAGGFSYEQYF
TRBV6-1	.	few	TRBJ1-5	TGTGCCAGCAGTGACAACAGGGATAAGCCCCAGCATTTT	CASSDNRDKPQHF
TRBV6-5	.	many	TRBJ1-2	TGTGCCAGCAGTTACTCCCCCAGTGAAGCTAACTATGGCTACACCTTC	CASSYSPSEANYGYTF
TRBV5-1	TRBD1	.	TRBJ2-2	TGCGCCAGCCAGACAGGGGGGACCGGGGAGCTGTTTTTT	CASQTGGTGELFF
TRBV20-1	.	few	TRBJ2-3	TGCAGTGCTAGAGACCGCTTACGAAAGCCCACAGATACGCAGTATTTT	CSARDRLRKPTDTQYF
TRBV6-2/TRBV6-3	TRBD2	many	TRBJ2-1	TGTGCCAGCAGTTCCCGGGCGGGAGGGCCTTCCTACAATGAGCAGTTCTTC	CASSSRAGGPSYNEQFF
TRBV3-1	.	many	TRBJ2-2	TGTGCCAGCAGCCAAGATCGGTTGCTTAGCGGCACCGGGGAGCTGTTTTTT	CASSQDRLLSGTGELFF
TRBV18	.	many	TRBJ1-1	TGTGCCAGCTCACCACCGAGAAGGGGAGAAGCTTTCTTT	CASSPPRRGEAFF
TRBV7-2	TRBD2	.	TRBJ2-3	TGTGCCAGCAGCCCCCAGGCAGCGGGAGGCGGGACAGATACGCAGTATTTT	CASSPQAAGGGTDTQYF
TRBV29-1	TRBD1	.	TRBJ1-1	TGCAGCGTTGACCGACAGGGGGCCGGGTTGGAAGCTTTCTTT	CSVDRQGAGLEAFF
TRBV11-2	TRBD2	.	TRBJ2-2	TGTGCCAGCAGCTTATTGGCGGGAGGAGGCGGGGAGCTGTTTTTT	CASSLLAGGGGELFF
TRBV20-1	TRBD2	many	TRBJ2-1	TGCAGTGCTAAAGAAGCGGGAGTCTCGGGTAAGGATGAGCAGTTCTTC	CSAKEAGVSGKDEQFF
TRBV12-3/TRBV12-4	.	many	TRBJ2-1	TGTGCCATAGCGGTTCCAGGGTGGGGCAATGAGCAGTTCTTC	CAIAVPGWGNEQFF
TRBV19	.	.	TRBJ2-7	TGTGCCAGTAGTATACGGGGTACTACAGGCTCCTACGAGCAGTACTTC	CASSIRGTTGSYEQYF
TRBV6-5	.	few	TRBJ2-1	TGTGCCAGCAGTTACTCTGGGGGGCAGATGGGGTCCTACAATGAGCAGTTCTTC	CASSYSGGQMGSYNEQFF
TRBV6-1	.	many	TRBJ2-7	TGTGCCAGCAAACGGGCGTTAGAAGCGTACGAGCAGTACTTC	CASKRALEAYEQYF
TRBV12-3/TRBV12-4	.	many	TRBJ1-2	TGTGCCAGCAGTTTGTTGCTGGTTGGTGGCTACACCTTC	CASSLLLVGGYTF
TRBV7-3	TRBD2	many	TRBJ2-1	TGTGCCAGCAGCTTAATGGGTAGCGGGAGTGTCAATGAGCAGTTCTTC	CASSLMGSGSVNEQFF
TRBV27	TRBD2	many	TRBJ2-7	TGTGCCAGCAGTCCACCGGGACTACCTTTATACGAGCAGTACTTC	CASSPPGLPLYEQYF
TRBV20-1	TRBD1	many	TRBJ1-1	TGCAGTTCGGGTGATCCGGGGCAGGGGGCACTGAACACTGAAGCTTTCTTT	CSSGDPGQGALNTEAFF
TRBV9	.	many	TRBJ2-5	TGTGCCAGCAGCGTGGGTCGGGGGTTGGGAGAGACCCAGTACTTC	CASSVGRGLGETQYF
TRBV3-1	.	many	TRBJ1-5	TGTGCCAGCAGCCAAGGGATGGGGCAGCCCCAGCATTTT	CASSQGMGQPQHF
TRBV7-2	.	few	TRBJ1-1	TGTGCCAGCAGCTTAGACCATGGGAACACTGAAGCTTTCTTT	CASSLDHGNTEAFF
TRBV28	.	many	TRBJ1-3	TGTGCCAGCAGTTTAGCCCAGAGCGCTTCACCCTCTGGAAACACCATATATTTT	CASSLAQSASPSGNTIYF
TRBV4-1	TRBD1	few	TRBJ1-5	TGCGCCAGCAGCCCCATTCCGGACAGGGCCCGGGGGCAGCCCCAGCATTTT	CASSPIPDRARGQPQHF
TRBV20-1	.	few	TRBJ2-5	TGCAGTGCCCTCCGACACCTTCTGGGGGGGACCCAGTACTTC	CSALRHLLGGTQYF
TRBV2	TRBD1	many	TRBJ2-2	TGTGCCAGCAGTCGAGGGACAGGGGTGGCCGGGGAGCTGTTTTTT	CASSRGTGVAGELFF
TRBV18	.	many	TRBJ1-6	TGTGCCAGCTCACCCGGGGAGGGCGAGTCACCCCTCCACTTT	CASSPGEGESPLHF
TRBV20-1	.	many	TRBJ1-1	TGCAGTGCTAGTCGGGGGAGCGACACTGAAGCTTTCTTT	CSASRGSDTEAFF
TRBV30	.	.	TRBJ1-1	TGTGCCTGGAGTCCCCCCGGTCGAGGGACTGAAGCTTTCTTT	CAWSPPGRGTEAFF
TRBV15	.	.	TRBJ2-1	TGTGCCACCAGCAGGAGAGATTACAATGAGCAGTTCTTC	CATSRRDYNEQFF
TRBV9	.	many	TRBJ2-4	TGTGCCAGCAGCGGAACCGGGAATACCAAAAACATTCAGTACTTC	CASSGTGNTKNIQYF
TRBV9	.	many	TRBJ2-5	TGTGCCAGCAGCGTAGGGCCCTCGGGAGAGACCCAGTACTTC	CASSVGPSGETQYF
TRBV7-9	TRBD1	.	TRBJ1-2	TGTGCCAGCAGCCCTAATAGACAGGGGGGCTACACCTTC	CASSPNRQGGYTF
TRBV5-1	.	many	TRBJ2-1	TGCGCCAGCAGCCCGGGACTTCAATCCGAGCAGTTCTTC	CASSPGLQSEQFF
TRBV25-1	TRBD1	many	TRBJ2-1	TGTGCCAGCAGTGAACGCAGGGGGCAAAATGAGCAGTTCTTC	CASSERRGQNEQFF
TRBV11-2	.	once	TRBJ2-5	TGTGCCAGCAGCTTAGGGGGAGTCGGGGCACAGTACTTC	CASSLGGVGAQYF
TRBV18	.	.	TRBJ2-1	TGTGCCAGCTCCGATCTCCGGGACGGTCCCTACAATGAGCAGTTCTTC	CASSDLRDGPYNEQFF
TRBV6-5	.	.	TRBJ2-5	TGTGCCAGCAGTTCCTCGACAGCCGAGACCCAGTACTTC	CASSSSTAETQYF
TRBV20-1	.	many	TRBJ1-1	TGCAGTGCCCCACGGGCAGGGGCGGGGGGAGACACTGAAGCTTTCTTT	CSAPRAGAGGDTEAFF